This T cell receptor beta chain derives from a study of human T cells and chemical hapten exposure. Study-level information: Patches that contained 0.01% DPC were applied to the upper back and read at 6 days.

In the library, unique molecular identifiers were attached to individual cDNA molecules. Original handling: Ranging from roughly 23,224 to 750,000, TCR counts per sample had a median value of 95,638. Using its own MiXCR run on the RACE reads, TCRdb lists one record per CDR3 protein. The V and J calls and clone size are TCRdb's, not the authors'. The sample has 300,000 to 400,000 distinct CDR3 sequences, roughly 5.3% seen once. The CDR3 spans 13 residues. The germline V and J ends were trimmed by 8 bases and 3 bases, with 13 bases remaining between them. This clonotype was seen more than once but under ten times. Time point: pre-sensitization, week 0. Treatment: therapeutic diphenylcyclopropenone sensitization with weekly scalp DPC. The study enrolled 18 to 70-year-old alopecia patients suitable for DPC.

The specimen was whole blood, collected in connection with sensitization to the hapten diphenylcyclopropenone (DPC). The TCR comes from a woman between 50 and 59 years old with alopecia areata. Some clones in this sample may be carry-over from other donors' samples. The chain joins TRBV12-3 or TRBV12-4 to TRBJ1-1; D is unclear. The CDR3 is CASGRRSYTEAFF. The CDR3 coding sequence is TGTGCCAGCGGCCGCAGGAGCTACACTGAAGCTTTCTTT.